This T cell receptor beta chain was sequenced for a study of cytomegalovirus exposure and HLA in healthy donors. Study observations and caveats: V segments that were indistinguishable, TRBV6-2 and TRBV6-3 among them, were omitted from analysis. Cytomegalovirus-associated TCR beta chains were listed, numbering 150 to 200.

Amplification used 60 Vbeta primers and 13 Jbeta primers. Some clones are missing from TCRdb's copy, which holds only in-frame ones; the method was immunoSEQ multiplex PCR. This sample yields about 42,000 clones, of which roughly half are seen a single time; about 12% belongs to the top ten. Germline CDR1 MDHEN, CDR2 SYDVKM. The CDR3 runs to 14 residues. Trimming cost V 2 bases and J 3 bases; bases outside gene matches: 3. Regarding this clone: As yet, its antigen is unknown.

The V call is TRBV28, the J call TRBJ2-7, with TRBD1 matching 8 bases. Sequencing was carried out using PBMCs. This clonotype was obtained from a human donor in good health. DNA for the CDR3: TGTGCCAGCAGTTTAGAGACAGGGGTCTACGAGCAGTACTTC. Translating gives CASSLETGVYEQYF.